There are many counts of the clone carrying this TCR beta chain. The CDR3 is 14 residues long. The trim removed 8 bases at V and 1 base at J, leaving 4 bases unmatched. Germline V lookup: CDR1 MNHEY, CDR2 SMNVEV (reference sequence). Assay used: immunoSEQ multiplex PCR; TCRdb lists only in-frame clones, some missing. Among almost 350,000 clones listed, 89% were seen once. The sample is drawn from a study of blood T cell repertoires in COVID-19. This sequence originates from a woman aged 55-69 years with COVID-19, enrolled during active disease. Sequencing used peripheral blood. The V and J genes are TRBV27 and TRBJ2-3, with 9 bases that match TRBD1. CDR3 protein: CASGQGIGTDTQYF. Written as DNA, the CDR3 is TGTGCCAGCGGACAGGGGATTGGCACAGATACGCAGTATTTT.